This T cell receptor beta chain was identified during a study of Tregs in tolerant kidney transplant recipients. Unstimulated Tregs (CD4+CD25+CD127-) and CD4+CD25- non-Tregs were sorted from PBMCs. V lost 5 bases and J lost 6; bases outside the gene matches: 9. Germline loops: CDR1 SGHNT, CDR2 YENEEA. This CDR3 is built from 15 residues. Sequenced by immunoSEQ multiplex PCR; TCRdb stores in-frame clones only, minus some. The sample includes more than 60,000 clones, roughly 98% of them seen just once. Sequences were derived from CD4+ T cells from blood, sampled before the transplant. The sequence came from a human donor who received a combined kidney and bone marrow transplant. The chain has TRBV11-3 and TRBJ2-7; 11 bases fit TRBD1. In DNA form, the CDR3 reads TGTGCCAGCAGCCACTCGGGACAGGGGGTTGTCGAGCAGTACTTC. Its protein product is CASSHSGQGVVEQYF.